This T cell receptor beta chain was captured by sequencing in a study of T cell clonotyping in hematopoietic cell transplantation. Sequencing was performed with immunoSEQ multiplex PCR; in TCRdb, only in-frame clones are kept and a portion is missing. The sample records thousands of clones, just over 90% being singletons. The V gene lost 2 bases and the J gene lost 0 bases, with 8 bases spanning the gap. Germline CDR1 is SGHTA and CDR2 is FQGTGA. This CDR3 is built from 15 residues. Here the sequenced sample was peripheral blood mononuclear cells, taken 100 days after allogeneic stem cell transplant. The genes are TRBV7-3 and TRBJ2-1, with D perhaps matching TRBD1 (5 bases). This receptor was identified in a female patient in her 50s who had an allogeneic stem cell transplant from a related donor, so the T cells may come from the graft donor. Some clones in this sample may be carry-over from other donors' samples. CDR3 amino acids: CASSLGASSYNEQFF. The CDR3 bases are TGTGCCAGCAGCTTAGGGGCTTCCTCCTACAATGAGCAGTTCTTC.